The next 14 T cell receptor beta chains were all read from a single sample in a study of PD-1 blockade in classical Hodgkin lymphoma. Time point of the sample: cycle 4 day 1 (C4D1), after more than 5 weeks of nivolumab. Exposure to brentuximab vedotin varied, and each patient had relapsed following autologous stem cell transplantation. Libraries were prepared by immunoSEQ multiplex PCR; TCRdb keeps only in-frame clonotypes and omits some of them. The table has over 20,000 clones, approximately 70% seen once. Sequencing was performed on peripheral blood mononuclear cells (PBMCs), taken before the fourth cycle of nivolumab. All receptors come from a human donor with classical Hodgkin lymphoma.

The rearrangement uses TRBV19 and TRBJ1-1; unclear D gene. The germline V gene encodes CDR1 LNHDA and CDR2 SQIVND (reference sequence). Trimming took off 0 bases at V and 4 bases at J, with 12 bases between the two ends. This CDR3 is 15 amino acids long. Written as DNA, the CDR3 is TGTGCCAGTAGTATAGATCTAAGGGTGAGCACTGAAGCTTTCTTT. It codes for CASSIDLRVSTEAFF.

This chain uses TRBV9 with TRBJ2-3; D possibly uses TRBD1 or TRBD2 (5 bases each). CDR3 length equals 15 residues. The V gene lost 0 bases and the J gene lost 4 bases, with 12 bases spanning the gap. Germline V gene data show CDR1 as SGDLS and CDR2 as YYNGEE. In DNA, the CDR3 is TGTGCCAGCAGCGTAGGGGGCGGGCGTCCAGATACGCAGTATTTT. This codes for CASSVGGGRPDTQYF.

The rearrangement uses TRBV19 and TRBJ2-3, with D possibly being TRBD2 (5 bases). Trimming pared 3 bases from V and 3 bases from J, leaving 19 bases between. The germline V gene encodes CDR1 LNHDA and CDR2 SQIVND (reference sequence). The CDR3 contains 17 residues. The CDR3: CASSINVGSPGTDTQYF. CDR3 sequence (DNA): TGTGCCAGTAGTATTAACGTGGGCTCACCGGGGACAGATACGCAGTATTTT.

The chain is built from TRBV4-2 and TRBJ1-6; TRBD1 agrees at 8 bases. Germline V gives CDR1 LGHNA, CDR2 YNFKEQ. The CDR3 has 17 amino acids. After removal of 4 bases from V and 9 bases from J, the junction contained 14 bases not matched to a gene. CDR3 bases: TGTGCCAGCAGCCGGCCCGTTTCCGGACAGGGAGGTTCACCCCTCCACTTT. This gives the protein CASSRPVSGQGGSPLHF.

The rearrangement links TRBV7-9 to TRBJ1-2; no reliable D call. Germline lookup yields CDR1 SEHNR and CDR2 FQNEAQ (reference sequence). Trimming removed 0 bases from V and 5 bases from J, with 13 bases in between. The CDR3 extends over 15 amino acids. CDR3 region: CASSLAGHLPYGYTF. The CDR3, as DNA: TGTGCCAGCAGCTTAGCTGGGCACCTGCCGTATGGCTACACCTTC.

The genes are TRBV4-3 and TRBJ2-7; the D gene is possibly TRBD1 (5 bases). Germline-derived CDR1 and CDR2 are LGHNA and YSLEER. Trimming stripped 4 bases from V and 2 bases from J, with 21 bases between. CDR3 size: 17 residues. The DNA for the CDR3 is TGCGCCAGCAGCCCCGACAGTCTAGTGGGGTCCACCTACGAGCAGTACTTC. Encoded protein: CASSPDSLVGSTYEQYF.

This clone was seen once. The V gene is TRBV11-3, the J gene TRBJ2-3; the match to TRBD1 covers 8 bases. V lost 5 bases, J lost 5 bases, and 3 bases stayed unmatched. The length of the CDR3 is 13 residues. Germline V CDR1 and CDR2: SGHNT, YENEEA. The CDR3 DNA follows: TGTGCCAGCAGCATCGGACAGGGAGATACGCAGTATTTT. The encoded protein is CASSIGQGDTQYF.

V is TRBV28 and J is TRBJ2-7; TRBD1 aligns across 7 bases. With 1 base clipped from V and 6 bases from J, the junction kept 6 bases outside the gene matches. The CDR3 contains 14 residues. Germline values: CDR1 MDHEN, CDR2 SYDVKM. The CDR3, as DNA: TGTGCCAGCAGTTTATCGCCAGGACAGGCCGAGCAGTACTTC. It translates to CASSLSPGQAEQYF.

The J gene is TRBJ1-2, the V gene TRBV5-5, with D unresolved. Germline CDR1 is SGHKS and CDR2 is YYEKEE (reference sequence). This CDR3 has 13 residues. With 0 bases removed from V and 4 bases from J, the gap between germline ends came to 7 bases. CDR3 residues: CASSLEELYGYTF. CDR3 bases: TGTGCCAGCAGCTTGGAAGAACTCTATGGCTACACCTTC.

This clone was counted a few times. This chain connects TRBV5-4 to TRBJ2-5; TRBD2 matches at 8 bases. Germline V gene sequence: CDR1 SGHNT, CDR2 YYREEE (reference sequence). This CDR3 region has 16 residues. Trimming at V came to 4 bases and at J to 3 bases, leaving 11 bases not matched to a gene. The CDR3 bases are TGTGCCAGCAGCCCCCGGGGGGGACCCTCGAAAGAGACCCAGTACTTC. Translation gives CASSPRGGPSKETQYF.

A few counts support this clone. The rearrangement links TRBV6-9 to TRBJ1-1; D is unclear. Deletions cut 5 bases from V and 7 bases from J, with 8 bases between. Per the germline V gene, CDR1 is MNHGY and CDR2 is SVAAGI. This CDR3 region has 11 residues. CDR3 sequence reads: CASSIHSEAFF. In DNA form, the CDR3 reads TGTGCCAGCAGTATTCACAGTGAAGCTTTCTTT.

The V gene is TRBV4-1, the J gene TRBJ2-1; 10 nucleotides agree with TRBD2. Germline V gene sequence: CDR1 MGHRA, CDR2 YSYEKL. The trim removed 3 bases at V and 2 bases at J, leaving 7 bases unmatched. This CDR3 has 17 residues. The CDR3 here is CASSQTITSGAYNEQFF. The DNA for the CDR3 is TGCGCCAGCAGCCAGACCATTACTAGCGGGGCCTACAATGAGCAGTTCTTC.

As concerns this clone: The likely explanation is a read error, given a far larger clone one base away. CDR3 amino acids: CASSLGGVRTGELFF. CDR3 sequence (DNA): TGCGCCAGCAGCTTAGGAGGGGTCCGCACCGGGGAGCTGTTTTTT. The chain carries TRBV5-1 and TRBJ2-2, with a tentative D call TRBD2 (6 bases). The CDR3 length is 15 residues. Germline lookup yields CDR1 SGHRS and CDR2 YFSETQ. Trimming took 2 bases from V and 4 from J, leaving 12 bases between them.

The V and J genes are TRBV6-4 and TRBJ2-3, with 10 nucleotides matching TRBD2. V trimming: 3 bases; J trimming: 4 bases; junction bases outside the gene matches: 1. The CDR3 covers 14 residues. Germline CDR1 and CDR2: MRHNA and SNTAGT. CDR3 region: CASSEAGGADTQYF. The CDR3 DNA reads TGTGCCAGCAGTGAAGCGGGGGGGGCAGATACGCAGTATTTT.